This is a list of T cell receptor beta chains from one sample in a study of CD8 T cells in ankylosing spondylitis. One entry per CDR3 protein results from TCRdb running MiXCR on the 5' RACE reads. The sample lists about 540,000 distinct CDR3 sequences, over 9.5% occurring once. The sequencing input was blood, either unsorted or a sorted T cell fraction (not recorded which). The receptors come from a male donor with ankylosing spondylitis. The conserved cysteine and the conserved F or W are not part of the CDR3 here.

V	J	CDR3
TRBV28	TRBJ2-1	ASSLRRGSGPSSYNEQF
TRBV7-8	TRBJ1-1	ASSLARTGVNTEAF
TRBV5-1	TRBJ2-3	ASSFQGSPATDTQY
TRBV15	TRBJ1-5	ATSRSTGFNQPQH
TRBV4-1	TRBJ2-5	ASSPAGVQETQY
TRBV20-1	TRBJ2-5	SARDRVVETQY
TRBV7-9	TRBJ2-7	ASSPGTASNEQY
TRBV7-9	TRBJ2-1	ASEDRGPYNEQF
TRBV12-3/TRBV12-4	TRBJ1-2	ASSFSGFNYGYT
TRBV24-1	TRBJ2-1	ATSDPGQGADNEQF
TRBV10-2	TRBJ1-1	ASSGTGTEAF
TRBV20-1	TRBJ1-2	SASRDRGNYGYT
TRBV24-1	TRBJ1-1	ATSERRDSEAF
TRBV12-3/TRBV12-4	TRBJ1-2	ASSSGAAGYT
TRBV4-1	TRBJ2-3	ASSQVSLADGTDTQY
TRBV30	TRBJ1-1	ACTGYGNTEAF
TRBV5-1	TRBJ1-3	ASSAPGTIGNTIY
TRBV27	TRBJ1-5	ASSSITGGNQPQH
TRBV29-1	TRBJ2-1	SVEGGRGSYNEQF
TRBV12-3/TRBV12-4	TRBJ1-5	ASSLESGGNQPQH
TRBV7-9	TRBJ1-6	ASSPAQVGQGNSPLH
TRBV19	TRBJ2-5	ASSIAGGETQY
TRBV7-2	TRBJ2-1	ASSLDLLNEQF
TRBV5-6	TRBJ2-5	ASSPTIGKETQY
TRBV27	TRBJ2-1	ASRGSSGGVNEQF
TRBV3-1	TRBJ1-5	ASSQGQGNNQPQH
TRBV3-1	TRBJ1-1	ASSPSGGNTEAF
TRBV3-1	TRBJ2-2	ASSDGLAPLYTGELF
TRBV29-1	TRBJ2-2	SVRDGSNTGELF
TRBV5-1	TRBJ2-3	ASSLTGTFYTQY
TRBV13	TRBJ1-3	ASRGGQTGNTIY
TRBV24-1	TRBJ2-1	ATSDLGRGLAGDEQF
TRBV20-1	TRBJ2-2	CLSRAGATGELF
TRBV5-1	TRBJ2-2	ASSLGGGYTGELF
TRBV3-1	TRBJ2-1	ASSQAQGGNEQF
TRBV7-9	TRBJ2-7	ASSRKDSETYEQY
TRBV25-1	TRBJ1-4	ASSERTGREKLF
TRBV6-2/TRBV6-3	TRBJ2-7	ASSFVGYEQY
TRBV12-3/TRBV12-4	TRBJ2-1	ASSLVRRGLTSGRAPSNEQF
TRBV20-1	TRBJ1-5	SASGADNQPQH
TRBV20-1	TRBJ1-2	SAPRGSYGYT
TRBV7-9	TRBJ1-2	ASSLADGTYGYT
TRBV18	TRBJ2-1	ASSPQYEQF
TRBV29-1	TRBJ2-1	SVRTSGQSRGGSYNEQF
TRBV12-3/TRBV12-4	TRBJ2-7	ASSLGLAGVPYEQY
TRBV18	TRBJ2-2	ASSPPWTGATGELF
TRBV12-3/TRBV12-4	TRBJ1-5	ASRGHGQGNQPQH
TRBV24-1	TRBJ2-3	ASGPGGRSTDTQY